This T cell receptor (beta chain) was recovered during a study of T cell repertoires in cytomegalovirus infection. Study details: Use of recently identified HLA-C-restricted and well-studied HLA-B-restricted CMV epitopes was part of the study. CMV infection and matching HLA type were both indicated by public TCR beta signatures. Overall study results and limits: Ex vivo responses were dominated by HLA-C-restricted CMV-specific TCR beta clonotypes.

CDR1 is SNHLY and CDR2 is FYNNEI in the germline V gene. The CDR3 is 14 amino acids. V lost 4 bases and J 3 bases, leaving 10 bases between the germline ends. A remark on this clonotype: The antigen remains undetermined.

From the reads, TCRdb called clonotypes with MiXCR, one entry per CDR3 protein. Counted here are under 120,000 distinct CDR3 sequences, over 40% occurring once; the ten biggest clones make up just under 75%. This material consisted of CD8+ T cells from cultured PBMCs, taken from culture after CMV antigen stimulation. The clonotype comes from a human donor in good health (CMV status not recorded). Some clones in this sample may be carry-over from other donors' samples. The chain is built from TRBV2 and TRBJ1-5; D is ambiguous. CDR3 residues: CASSVGRVNQPQHF. CDR3 in DNA: TGTGCCAGCAGTGTCGGGCGGGTCAATCAGCCCCAGCATTTT.